A single sample is the source of the 11 T cell receptor beta chains below, sequenced in a study of CD8 T cells in Susac syndrome. With random hexamers, 0.5 to 1 ug RNA was reverse transcribed. TCRdb processed the immunoSEQ multiplex PCR reads anew with MiXCR; each CDR3 protein has one entry. The table records approximately 200,000 distinct CDR3 sequences, over 90% of them present only once. The sample comprised CD4+ T cells from PBMCs. These receptors were taken from a human donor with multiple sclerosis.

The chain combines TRBV10-3 with TRBJ2-5; tentatively, D is TRBD2 (5 bases). V lost 3 bases and J lost 2, with 13 bases in between. The CDR3 has 15 residues. The V gene's germline CDR1 is ENHRY and CDR2 SYGVKD. In nucleotides, the CDR3 is TGTGCCATCAGTGATCGAGGGCTAACTCAAGAGACCCAGTACTTC. This translates into CAISDRGLTQETQYF.

The chain employs TRBV30 and TRBJ1-2; maybe TRBD1 (6 bases). The CDR3 loop spans 12 amino acids. Germline CDR1 reads GTSNPN; CDR2 reads SVGIG (reference sequence). Trimming took off 4 bases at V and 8 bases at J, with 14 bases between the two ends. This CDR3 reads CAWNRDKRGYTF. The CDR3 DNA sequence: TGTGCCTGGAATCGGGACAAAAGAGGCTACACCTTC.

This clonotype is a singleton in its sample. The chain combines TRBV25-1 with TRBJ1-2; D not certain. CDR1 is MGHDK, CDR2 SYGVNS, per germline. The germline V and J ends were trimmed by 3 bases and 6 bases, with 17 bases remaining between them. The CDR3 covers 15 residues. The CDR3 coding sequence is TGTGCCAGCAGTGATTACGGCGGAACACGGGATGGCTACACCTTC. Residues: CASSDYGGTRDGYTF.

The chain uses TRBV20-1 and TRBJ1-2; D call uncertain. Deletions cut 4 bases from V and 4 bases from J, with 16 bases between. The V gene's germline CDR1 is DFQATT and CDR2 SNEGSKA (reference sequence). The CDR3 has 14 residues. CDR3 bases: TGCAGTGCTATCGGCGGGGATATTGGCTATGGCTACACCTTC. It is translated as CSAIGGDIGYGYTF.

The V and J genes are TRBV12-3 or TRBV12-4 and TRBJ2-3; D might be TRBD1 (5 bases). This CDR3 is 14 amino acids long. Trimming removed 6 bases from V and 6 bases from J, with 16 bases in between. The CDR3 sequence is CASSRPDMSDTQYF. The CDR3 DNA follows: TGTGCCAGCAGCAGACCGGACATGTCGGATACGCAGTATTTT.

In its sample, this clonotype was seen once. This chain links TRBV5-1 with TRBJ2-7, with 14 bases fitting TRBD2. The germline gives CDR1 SGHRS, CDR2 YFSETQ. After removal of 4 bases from V and 2 bases from J, the junction contained 11 bases not matched to a gene. CDR3 length: 18 amino acids. CDR3 in amino acids: CASSTPTSGGGSAYEQYF. The CDR3 DNA is TGCGCCAGCAGCACCCCGACTAGCGGGGGGGGCTCCGCCTACGAGCAGTACTTC.

The chain combines TRBV3-1 with TRBJ1-4; D uncertain. Trimming took off 2 bases at V and 7 bases at J, with 11 bases between the two ends. The CDR3 sequence is 14 residues long. From germline, CDR1 is LGHDT and CDR2 YNNKEL (reference sequence). Written as DNA, the CDR3 is TGTGCCAGCAGCCAAAAAGCTGGGGTTGAAAAACTGTTTTTT. It encodes CASSQKAGVEKLFF.

The chain is built from TRBV6-5 and TRBJ1-6, with D hard to call. Germline V lookup: CDR1 MNHEY, CDR2 SVGAGI. This CDR3 has 15 amino acids. The germline V and J ends were trimmed by 2 bases and 7 bases, with 12 bases remaining between them. The CDR3 protein is CASSYGVLENSPLHF. The DNA for the CDR3 is TGTGCCAGCAGTTACGGGGTTTTGGAGAATTCACCCCTCCACTTT.

V usage is TRBV11-1 and J usage is TRBJ2-1; 12 positions agree with TRBD2. Germline V lookup: CDR1 SGHAT, CDR2 FQDESV (reference sequence). With V trimmed by 7 bases and J by 7 bases, 5 bases remained unmatched. The CDR3 extends over 14 amino acids. The CDR3 sequence: CASKETSGGNEQFF. DNA for the CDR3: TGTGCCAGCAAGGAGACTAGCGGGGGTAATGAGCAGTTCTTC.

The V call is TRBV20-1, the J call TRBJ2-5; D not resolved. This CDR3 region has 14 residues. Germline-derived CDR1 and CDR2 are DFQATT and SNEGSKA (reference sequence). V dropped 6 bases and J dropped 0 bases, with 14 bases sitting between them. The CDR3 here is CSANKGYYQETQYF. The CDR3 bases are TGCAGTGCCAACAAGGGCTATTACCAAGAGACCCAGTACTTC.

V gene TRBV5-1 combines with J gene TRBJ1-1, with unresolved D. This CDR3 has 12 amino acids. Germline V CDR1 and CDR2: SGHRS, YFSETQ. V gave up 3 bases and J gave up 2 bases, with 5 bases separating them. The CDR3 coding sequence is TGCGCCAGCAGCTGGGAAAACACTGAAGCTTTCTTT. Amino acids: CASSWENTEAFF.